These 26 T cell receptor beta chains originate from one sample sequenced in a study of technical replicates of blood from several donors. Profiled with immunoSEQ multiplex PCR; TCRdb holds only in-frame clones, not every one. The data hold approximately 59,000 clones, with 90% to 95% observed a single time. The sequencing sample was made of PBMCs. Source of these receptors: a human donor in good health. Some clones in this sample may be carry-over from other donors' samples.

The table lists this clone with a count of one. The chain joins TRBV4-1 to TRBJ2-7, with D possibly matching TRBD2 (6 bases). Trimming removed 4 bases at V and 5 bases at J, with 12 bases between. In germline, CDR1 is MGHRA, CDR2 YSYEKL. The CDR3 consists of 13 residues. Here the CDR3 reads CASSLTSTNEQYF. The DNA for the CDR3 is TGCGCCAGCAGCCTTACTAGCACCAACGAGCAGTACTTC.

The chain recombines TRBV4-1 with TRBJ2-5; TRBD1 agrees at 7 bases. Germline trimming cut 2 bases from V and 4 bases from J; bases unmatched to any gene: 7. The CDR3 runs 15 residues. Germline CDR1 MGHRA, CDR2 YSYEKL. The CDR3 is CASSQTTGAPETQYF. CDR3 nucleotide sequence: TGCGCCAGCAGCCAAACAACAGGGGCGCCAGAGACCCAGTACTTC.

The J gene is TRBJ1-1, the V gene TRBV6-1, with D tentatively TRBD1 (5 bases). CDR3 length: 12 residues. Trimming removed 10 bases from V and 10 bases from J, with 19 bases in between. Germline CDR1 is MNHNS and CDR2 is SASEGT. The CDR3: CATSGGGVSAFF. Written as DNA, the CDR3 is TGTGCCACCTCAGGAGGAGGGGTGTCAGCTTTCTTT.

This chain joins TRBV7-9 and TRBJ1-4, with 9 bases aligning to TRBD1. CDR3 size: 16 residues. The V and J ends lost 4 bases and 5 bases, in that order; junction bases with no gene match: 8. Per the germline V gene, CDR1 is SEHNR and CDR2 is FQNEAQ (reference sequence). Written as DNA, the CDR3 is TGTGCCAGCAGCTCTACAGGGGGCGGGCGGAATGAAAAACTGTTTTTT. Protein product: CASSSTGGGRNEKLFF.

The chain carries TRBV6-1 and TRBJ1-5; D is uncertain. V lost 8 bases and J lost 1, with 15 bases in between. Germline V gene sequence: CDR1 MNHNS, CDR2 SASEGT. The CDR3 has 15 amino acids. The CDR3 is CASALGGLSNQPQHF. In DNA, the CDR3 is TGTGCCAGCGCTTTGGGAGGGTTAAGCAATCAGCCCCAGCATTTT.

The rearrangement uses TRBV5-1 and TRBJ1-5, with 7 bases identical to TRBD1. V was pared by 4 bases and J by 3 bases, with 7 bases of the junction left unmatched. CDR1 is SGHRS, CDR2 YFSETQ, per germline. The CDR3 length is 15 residues. The CDR3, as DNA: TGCGCCAGCAGCCCAGAGGGGGCTTTCAATCAGCCCCAGCATTTT. Translating gives CASSPEGAFNQPQHF.

This chain connects TRBV5-1 to TRBJ1-4; TRBD1 might be the D (5 bases). Trimming pared 6 bases from V and 1 base from J, leaving 10 bases between. Germline CDR1 and CDR2: SGHRS and YFSETQ. The CDR3 runs 14 residues. As DNA, the CDR3 is TGCGCCAGCAAGCTCCAGGGAACTAATGAAAAACTGTTTTTT. It translates to CASKLQGTNEKLFF.

V is TRBV6-1 and J is TRBJ2-3; weak D call: TRBD1 (5 bases). The CDR3 covers 15 residues. Germline CDR1 MNHNS, CDR2 SASEGT. Trimming cost V 1 base and J 5 bases, with 13 bases left between them. The chain's CDR3 is CASSEVSGAGDTQYF. The CDR3 DNA reads TGTGCCAGCAGTGAAGTCAGTGGGGCCGGAGATACGCAGTATTTT.

The V gene is TRBV6-1, the J gene TRBJ2-5, with 7 bases identical to TRBD2. The CDR3 is 15 amino acids. CDR1 is MNHNS, CDR2 SASEGT, per germline. The trim removed 2 bases at V and 3 bases at J, leaving 6 bases unmatched. The CDR3 protein is CASSELWRGKETQYF. The CDR3 DNA reads as TGTGCCAGCAGTGAACTGTGGCGGGGGAAAGAGACCCAGTACTTC.

This clone was counted a single time. The V and J genes are TRBV5-6 and TRBJ1-5; 8 bases match TRBD1. The CDR3 covers 18 residues. Germline V CDR1 and CDR2: SGHDT, YYEEEE. The V gene end was trimmed by 2 bases and the J gene end by 1 base; junction bases not matched to a gene: 11. CDR3 protein: CASSFMSRGRRSNQPQHF. The CDR3 DNA is TGTGCCAGCAGCTTTATGTCCAGGGGGCGTCGGAGCAATCAGCCCCAGCATTTT.

In this sample, this clone turned up a few times. The V call is TRBV9, the J call TRBJ2-5; D might be TRBD1 (6 bases). This CDR3 is 13 amino acids long. Germline values: CDR1 SGDLS, CDR2 YYNGEE. Deletions cut 4 bases from V and 2 bases from J, with 9 bases between. CDR3 loop: CASSQGQQETQYF. CDR3 in DNA: TGTGCCAGCAGCCAAGGACAGCAAGAGACCCAGTACTTC. The full variable domain, with the rest looked up from reference TRBV9 and TRBJ2-5, is DSGVTQTPKHLITATGQRVTLRCSPRSGDLSVYWYQQSLDQGLQFLIQYYNGEERAKGNILERFSAQQFPDLHSELNLSSLELGDSALYFCASSQGQQETQYFGPGTRLLVL.

The V gene is TRBV9, the J gene TRBJ1-2; D is ambiguous. The CDR3 spans 15 residues. Germline-derived CDR1 and CDR2 are SGDLS and YYNGEE. V lost 3 bases, J lost 7 bases, and 19 bases lay in between. The CDR3 nucleotides are TGTGCCAGCAGCGCAGCTGAGCGCCTCAGTCCTGGCTACACCTTC. This sequence encodes CASSAAERLSPGYTF.

The chain is built from TRBV7-9 and TRBJ2-3; no reliable D call. The CDR3 totals 18 residues. V lost 2 bases and J 4 bases, leaving 22 bases between the germline ends. The germline gives CDR1 SEHNR, CDR2 FQNEAQ (reference sequence). CDR3 in amino acids: CASSLFQLRYPIADTQYF. The CDR3 bases are TGTGCCAGCAGCTTATTTCAGTTGCGGTATCCGATAGCAGATACGCAGTATTTT.

This clone has only a few counts. The chain carries TRBV6-5 and TRBJ2-1; possibly TRBD2 for D (5 bases). Germline V gene sequence: CDR1 MNHEY, CDR2 SVGAGI. The V gene lost 0 bases and the J gene lost 4 bases, with 13 bases spanning the gap. The CDR3 is 16 amino acids. CDR3 coding DNA: TGTGCCAGCAGTTACTCGAGTGAGGGCCCGTACAATGAGCAGTTCTTC. Its translation is CASSYSSEGPYNEQFF.

The gene calls are TRBV4-2 and TRBJ2-6; D is unclear. The germline CDR1 and CDR2 sequences are LGHNA and YNFKEQ. The length of the CDR3 is 15 residues. V shed 1 base and J shed 2 bases, with 6 bases lying between them. DNA for the CDR3: TGTGCCAGCAGCCAAGCCCCCGCTGGGGCCAACGTCCTGACTTTC. Its protein product is CASSQAPAGANVLTF.

This chain connects TRBV30 to TRBJ2-7; TRBD1 matches 9 bases. The CDR3 spans 14 residues. V dropped 0 bases and J dropped 7; count of bases not matched to a gene: 7. CDR1 is GTSNPN and CDR2 is SVGIG in the germline V gene (reference sequence). The CDR3 DNA is TGTGCCTGGAGTGTAATACAGGGGGCAAGGGAGCAGTACTTC. This gives the protein CAWSVIQGAREQYF.

The chain joins TRBV19 to TRBJ1-6, with D unclear. Per the germline V gene, CDR1 is LNHDA and CDR2 is SQIVND (reference sequence). The CDR3 consists of 12 residues. The germline V and J ends were trimmed by 6 bases and 9 bases, with 9 bases remaining between them. CDR3 sequence reads: CASREVASPLHF. The CDR3 DNA follows: TGTGCCAGTAGAGAGGTTGCTTCACCCCTCCACTTT.

This CDR3 reads CASSRGRETQYF. The CDR3 bases are TGCGCCAGCAGTCGCGGTCGGGAGACCCAGTACTTC. The chain combines TRBV5-1 with TRBJ2-5; D is ambiguous. The V end was cut by 5 bases, the J end by 5 bases, with 10 bases between. This CDR3 is built from 12 residues. CDR1 SGHRS and CDR2 YFSETQ come from the germline V gene.

This clone has a single count. The chain has TRBV5-4 and TRBJ2-2; the D is unclear. Germline V gene data show CDR1 as SGHNT and CDR2 as YYREEE (reference sequence). The CDR3 totals 15 residues. V was pared by 1 base and J by 5 bases, with 12 bases between. The CDR3, as DNA: TGTGCCAGCAGCTTGAACCTCTTGCGAACCGGGGAGCTGTTTTTT. Amino acid sequence: CASSLNLLRTGELFF.

The chain has TRBV18 and TRBJ2-3, with 7 bases fitting TRBD1. With V trimmed by 3 bases and J by 5 bases, 5 bases remained unmatched. This CDR3 has 14 amino acids. Germline CDR1 KGHSH, CDR2 LQKENI. CDR3 region: CASSPRQGGDTQYF. The CDR3 DNA sequence: TGTGCCAGCTCACCGAGACAGGGTGGAGATACGCAGTATTTT.

The chain joins TRBV2 to TRBJ1-1, with TRBD1 identical over 9 bases. The CDR3 totals 15 residues. Germline assignment: CDR1 SNHLY and CDR2 FYNNEI. V dropped 7 bases and J dropped 5; count of bases not matched to a gene: 11. CDR3 nucleotides: TGTGCCAGCATGAGCACAGGGGGCGCGGGGACTGAAGCTTTCTTT. It codes for CASMSTGGAGTEAFF.

The chain joins TRBV23-1 to TRBJ1-4, with D possibly being TRBD1 (6 bases). TRBV23-1 is identified as an open reading frame with a role that is uncertain. This CDR3 is 15 amino acids long. V was trimmed by 5 bases and J by 7 bases, leaving 17 bases between them. This CDR3 is CASSYFRDIGEKLFF. Here the CDR3 DNA reads TGCGCCAGCAGTTACTTTAGGGACATTGGTGAAAAACTGTTTTTT.

J is TRBJ2-1 and V is TRBV21-1; no check of the table's D call, TRBD1, against the DNA was made. TRBV21-1 is given as a pseudogene. The CDR3 has 21 amino acids. The CDR3 DNA sequence: TGTGCCAGCAGCAAAGATCTACAGGGAATCAGGTATCGGAATAACTACAATGAGCAGTTCTTC. Protein product: CASSKDLQGIRYRNNYNEQFF.

V usage is TRBV7-9 and J usage is TRBJ2-1; TRBD1 matches at 8 bases. V was pared by 5 bases and J by 11 bases, with 17 bases of the junction left unmatched. Germline V lookup: CDR1 SEHNR, CDR2 FQNEAQ (reference sequence). This CDR3 is 16 amino acids long. The CDR3 nucleotides read TGTGCCAGCAGCCCCCGACAGGGGACCGAGCGGGCTAAGCAGTTCTTC. Translation gives CASSPRQGTERAKQFF.

V usage is TRBV7-9 and J usage is TRBJ1-2, with 8 bases matching TRBD1. CDR1 is SEHNR and CDR2 is FQNEAQ in the germline V gene (reference sequence). The CDR3 totals 13 residues. Trimming removed 11 bases from V and 4 bases from J; junction bases left unmatched: 9. CDR3 nucleotides: TGTGCCGGGGGCTGGGACAGGATCTATGGCTACACCTTC. It yields the protein CAGGWDRIYGYTF.

The V call is TRBV7-2, the J call TRBJ2-6, with D hard to call. This CDR3 is 17 amino acids long. Germline CDR1 reads SGHTA; CDR2 reads FQGNSA. Trimming left V 1 base short and J 1 base short, with 11 bases between. This chain's CDR3 is CASSLVGHRSGANVLTF. DNA for the CDR3: TGTGCCAGCAGCTTAGTGGGCCATAGATCTGGGGCCAACGTCCTGACTTTC.